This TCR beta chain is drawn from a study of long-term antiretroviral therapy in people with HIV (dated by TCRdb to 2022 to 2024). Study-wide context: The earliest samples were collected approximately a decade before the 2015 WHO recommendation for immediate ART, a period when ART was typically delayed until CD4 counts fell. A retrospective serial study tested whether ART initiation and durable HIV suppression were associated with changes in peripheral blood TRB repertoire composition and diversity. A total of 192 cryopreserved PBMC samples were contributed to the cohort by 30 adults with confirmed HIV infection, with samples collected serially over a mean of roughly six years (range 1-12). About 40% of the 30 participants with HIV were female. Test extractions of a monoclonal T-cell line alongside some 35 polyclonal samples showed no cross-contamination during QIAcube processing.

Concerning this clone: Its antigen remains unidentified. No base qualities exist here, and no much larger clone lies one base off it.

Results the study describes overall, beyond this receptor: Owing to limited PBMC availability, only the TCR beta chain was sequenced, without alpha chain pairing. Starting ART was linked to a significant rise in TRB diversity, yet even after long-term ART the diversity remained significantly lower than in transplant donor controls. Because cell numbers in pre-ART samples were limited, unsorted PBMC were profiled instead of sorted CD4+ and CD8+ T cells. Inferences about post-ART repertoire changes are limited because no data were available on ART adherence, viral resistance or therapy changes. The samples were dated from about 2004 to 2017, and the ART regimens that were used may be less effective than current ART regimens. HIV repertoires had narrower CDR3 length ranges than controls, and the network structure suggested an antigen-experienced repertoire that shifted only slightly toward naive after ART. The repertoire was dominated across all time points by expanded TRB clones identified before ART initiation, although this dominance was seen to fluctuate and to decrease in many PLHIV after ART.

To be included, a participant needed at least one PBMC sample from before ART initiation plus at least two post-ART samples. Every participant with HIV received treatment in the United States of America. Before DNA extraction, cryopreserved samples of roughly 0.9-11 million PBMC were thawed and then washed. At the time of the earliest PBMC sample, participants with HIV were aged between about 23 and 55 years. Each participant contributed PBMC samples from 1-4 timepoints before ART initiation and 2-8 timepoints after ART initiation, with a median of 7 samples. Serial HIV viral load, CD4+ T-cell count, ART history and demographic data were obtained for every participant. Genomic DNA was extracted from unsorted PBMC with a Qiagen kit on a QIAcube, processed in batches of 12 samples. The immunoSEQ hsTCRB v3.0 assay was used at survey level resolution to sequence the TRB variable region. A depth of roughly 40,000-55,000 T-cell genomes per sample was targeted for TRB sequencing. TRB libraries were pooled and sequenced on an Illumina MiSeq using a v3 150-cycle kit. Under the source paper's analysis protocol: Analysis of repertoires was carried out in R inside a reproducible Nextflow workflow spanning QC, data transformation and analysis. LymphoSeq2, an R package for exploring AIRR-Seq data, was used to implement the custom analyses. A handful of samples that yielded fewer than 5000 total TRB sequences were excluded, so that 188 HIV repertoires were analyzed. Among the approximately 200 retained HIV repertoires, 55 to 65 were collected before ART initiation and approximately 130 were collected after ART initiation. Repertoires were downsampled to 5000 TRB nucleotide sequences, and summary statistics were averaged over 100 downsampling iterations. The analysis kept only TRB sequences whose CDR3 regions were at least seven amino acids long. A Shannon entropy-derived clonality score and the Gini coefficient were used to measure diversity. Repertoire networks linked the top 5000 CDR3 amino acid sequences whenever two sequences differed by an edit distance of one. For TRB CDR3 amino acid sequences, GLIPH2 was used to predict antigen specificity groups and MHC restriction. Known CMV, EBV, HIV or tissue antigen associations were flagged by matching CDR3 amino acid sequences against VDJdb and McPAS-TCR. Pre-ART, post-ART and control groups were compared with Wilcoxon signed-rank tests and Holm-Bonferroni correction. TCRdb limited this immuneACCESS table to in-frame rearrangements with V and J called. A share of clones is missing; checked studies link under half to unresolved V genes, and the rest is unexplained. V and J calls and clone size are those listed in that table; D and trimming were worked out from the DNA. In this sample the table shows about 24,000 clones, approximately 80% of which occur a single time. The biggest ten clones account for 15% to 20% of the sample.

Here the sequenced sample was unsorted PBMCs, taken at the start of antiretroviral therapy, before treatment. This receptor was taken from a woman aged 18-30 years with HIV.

The DNA reads as follows: TGTGCCAGCAGCGTAGGGGGAGACAGTGTTGAAAAACTGTTTTTT. Translation gives CASSVGGDSVEKLFF. The V gene is TRBV9 and the J gene is TRBJ1-4; a weak D assignment points to TRBD1 (5 bases agree). The junction shows trimming of 0 bases on V and 7 bases on J, plus 13 bases between the germline ends. The germline V gene yields SGDLS for CDR1 and YYNGEE for CDR2. Measured from the cysteine to the phenylalanine, the CDR3 is 15 residues long. Only the CDR3 DNA stays, 45 bases, in frame from base 1.